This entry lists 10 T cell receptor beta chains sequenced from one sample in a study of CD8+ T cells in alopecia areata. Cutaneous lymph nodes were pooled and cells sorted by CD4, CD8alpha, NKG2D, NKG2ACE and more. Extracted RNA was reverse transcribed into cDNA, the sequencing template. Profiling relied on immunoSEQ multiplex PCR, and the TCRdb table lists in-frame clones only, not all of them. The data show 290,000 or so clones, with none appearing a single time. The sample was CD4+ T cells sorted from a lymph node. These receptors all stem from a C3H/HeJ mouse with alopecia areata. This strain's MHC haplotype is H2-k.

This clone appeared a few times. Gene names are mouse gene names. The CDR3 DNA, read in part, is TGTGCCAGCGGAGCAGGGGGCCAGTATGCT. Protein sequence: CASGAGGQYA. The whole CDR3 protein is CASGAGGQYAEQFF. V is TRBV13-2 and J is TRBJ2-1; 8 bases agree with TRBD1. The DNA ends 4 residues before the CDR3 does, and the rest of the CDR3 is filled in from the germline J gene. V was clipped by 5 bases and J by 4 bases; unmatched bases: 5. This CDR3 comprises 14 residues. Germline loops: CDR1 NNHNN, CDR2 SYGAGS (reference sequence).

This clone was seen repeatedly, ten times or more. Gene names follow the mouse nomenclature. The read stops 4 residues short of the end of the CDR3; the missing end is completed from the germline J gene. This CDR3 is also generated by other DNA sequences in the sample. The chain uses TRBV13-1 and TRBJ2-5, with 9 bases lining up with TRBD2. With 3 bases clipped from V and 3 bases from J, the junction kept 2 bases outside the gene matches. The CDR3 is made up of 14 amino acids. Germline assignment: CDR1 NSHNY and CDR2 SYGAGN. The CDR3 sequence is CASSVDWGQDTQYF. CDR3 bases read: TGTGCCAGCAGTGTCGACTGGGGGCAAGAC.

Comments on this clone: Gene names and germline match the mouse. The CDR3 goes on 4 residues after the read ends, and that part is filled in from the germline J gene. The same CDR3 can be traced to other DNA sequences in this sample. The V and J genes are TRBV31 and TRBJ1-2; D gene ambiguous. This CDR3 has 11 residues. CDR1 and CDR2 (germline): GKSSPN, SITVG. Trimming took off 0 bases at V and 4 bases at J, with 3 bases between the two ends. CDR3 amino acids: CAWSLSSDYTF. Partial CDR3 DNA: TGTGCCTGGAGTCTTTCCTCC.

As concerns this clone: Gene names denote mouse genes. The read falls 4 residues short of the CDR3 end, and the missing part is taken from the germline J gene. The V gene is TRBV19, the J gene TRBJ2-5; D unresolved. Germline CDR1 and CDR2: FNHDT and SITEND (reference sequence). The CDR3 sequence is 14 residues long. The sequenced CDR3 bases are TGTGCCAGCAGTATGGGGAGGAGAGAAGAC. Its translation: CASSMGRRED. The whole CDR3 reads CASSMGRREDTQYF.

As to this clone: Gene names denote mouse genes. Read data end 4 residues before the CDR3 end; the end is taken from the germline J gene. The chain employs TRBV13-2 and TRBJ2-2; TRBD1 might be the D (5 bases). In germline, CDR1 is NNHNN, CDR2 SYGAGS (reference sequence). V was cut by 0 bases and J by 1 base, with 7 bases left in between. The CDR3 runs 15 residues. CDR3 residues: CASGDGTINTGQLYF. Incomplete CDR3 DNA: TGTGCCAGCGGTGATGGGACAATAAACACCGGG.

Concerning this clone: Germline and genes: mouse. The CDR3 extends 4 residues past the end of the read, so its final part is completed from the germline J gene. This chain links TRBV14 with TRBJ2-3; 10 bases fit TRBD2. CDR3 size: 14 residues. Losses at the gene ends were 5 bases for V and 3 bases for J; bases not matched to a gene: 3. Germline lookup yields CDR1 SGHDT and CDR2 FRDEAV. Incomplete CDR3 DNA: TGTGCCAGCAGGTCGACTGGGGGGGCAGAA. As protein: CASRSTGGAE. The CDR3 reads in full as CASRSTGGAETLYF.

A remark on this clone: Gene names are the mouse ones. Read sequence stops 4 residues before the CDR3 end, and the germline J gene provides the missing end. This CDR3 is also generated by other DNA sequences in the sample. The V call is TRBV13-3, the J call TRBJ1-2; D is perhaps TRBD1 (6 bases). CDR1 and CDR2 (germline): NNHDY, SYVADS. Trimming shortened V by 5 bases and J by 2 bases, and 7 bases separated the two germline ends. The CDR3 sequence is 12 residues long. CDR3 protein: CASSTGNSDYTF. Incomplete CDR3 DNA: TGTGCCAGCAGCACAGGGAACTCC.

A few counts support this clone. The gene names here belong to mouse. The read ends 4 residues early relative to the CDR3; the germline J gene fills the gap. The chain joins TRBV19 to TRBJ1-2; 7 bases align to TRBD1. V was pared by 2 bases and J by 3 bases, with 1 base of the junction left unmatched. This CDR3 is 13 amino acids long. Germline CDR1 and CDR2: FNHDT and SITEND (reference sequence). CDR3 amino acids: CASSIQGDSDYTF. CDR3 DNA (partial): TGTGCCAGCAGTATCCAGGGGGACTCC.

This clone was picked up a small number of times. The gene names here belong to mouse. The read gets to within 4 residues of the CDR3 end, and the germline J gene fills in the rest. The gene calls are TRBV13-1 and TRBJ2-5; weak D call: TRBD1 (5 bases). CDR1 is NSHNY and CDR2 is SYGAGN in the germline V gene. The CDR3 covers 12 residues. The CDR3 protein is CASSGRVDTQYF. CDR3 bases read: TGTGCCAGCAGTGGCAGGGTAGAC.

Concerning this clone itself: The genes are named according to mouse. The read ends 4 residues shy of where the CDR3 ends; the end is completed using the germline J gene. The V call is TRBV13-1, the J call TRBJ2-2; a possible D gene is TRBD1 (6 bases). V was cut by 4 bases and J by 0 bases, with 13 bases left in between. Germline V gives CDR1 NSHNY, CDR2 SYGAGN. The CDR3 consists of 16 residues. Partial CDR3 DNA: TGTGCCAGCAGTTCGGGACAAAAAGCAAACACCGGG. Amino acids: CASSSGQKANTG. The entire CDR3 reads CASSSGQKANTGQLYF.